This TCR beta chain is from a study of T cells expressing NK-cell markers. Background on the study: Just one sequenced donor of eight was HCMV-seronegative, while seven were seropositive.

Findings of the study overall: Whether expanded NKG2C+ T cell clones recognized HCMV stayed uncertain.

Remarks on this clonotype: Its cognate antigen is unknown.

5'RACE template switching built TCR beta cDNA with unique molecular identifiers. Reprocessing the 5' RACE reads, TCRdb reports a single entry for every CDR3 protein and omits DNA. The repertoire shows more than 250,000 distinct CDR3 sequences; the top ten hold 0.3% to 0.45%. The TCR was taken from a man younger than 30 in good health. Material: blood T cells: a sorted CD56 or NKG2C T cell subset, CD4+ or CD8+ T cells, or bulk PBMC T cells (not recorded which).

The CDR3 region is CASSLDRDVSGYTF. The chain combines TRBV12-3 or TRBV12-4 with TRBJ1-2; the TCRdb D gene call, TRBD1, has no DNA to confirm it. CDR3 size: 14 residues.